The entry that follows covers one T cell receptor beta chain sequence. PCR amplification relied on 60 Vbeta primers (plus 13 Jbeta primers). Repertoires were generated with immunoSEQ multiplex PCR, while TCRdb's copy carries only in-frame clones and drops some. The repertoire holds 150,000 to 200,000 clones, with around 83% as singletons. This sample stems from a study of cytomegalovirus exposure and HLA in healthy donors. Germline V CDR1 and CDR2: SGHRS, YFSETQ. This CDR3 region has 13 residues. V dropped 6 bases and J dropped 8; count of bases not matched to a gene: 9. Sequenced material: PBMCs. This receptor was taken from a young woman in good health and CMV-seronegative. This chain uses TRBV5-1 with TRBJ1-2, with 8 bases lining up with TRBD1. CDR3 sequence (DNA): TGCGCCAGCACCGCGGACAGGGAAGGCGGCTACACCTTC. This codes for CASTADREGGYTF.